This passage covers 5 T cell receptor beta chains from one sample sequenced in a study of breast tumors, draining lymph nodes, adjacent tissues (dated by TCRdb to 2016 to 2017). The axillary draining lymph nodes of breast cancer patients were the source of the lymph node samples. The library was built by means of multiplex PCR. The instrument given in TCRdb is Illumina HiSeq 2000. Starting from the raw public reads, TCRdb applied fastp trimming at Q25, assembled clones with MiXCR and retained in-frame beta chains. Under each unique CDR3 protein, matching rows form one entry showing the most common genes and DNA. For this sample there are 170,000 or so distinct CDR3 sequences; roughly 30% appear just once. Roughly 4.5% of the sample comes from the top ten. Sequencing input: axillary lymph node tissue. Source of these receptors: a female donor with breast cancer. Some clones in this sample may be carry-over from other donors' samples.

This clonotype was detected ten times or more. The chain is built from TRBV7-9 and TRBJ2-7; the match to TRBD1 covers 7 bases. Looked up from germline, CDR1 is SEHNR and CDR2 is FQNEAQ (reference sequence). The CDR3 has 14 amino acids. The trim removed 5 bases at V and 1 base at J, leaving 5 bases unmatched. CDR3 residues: CASSPTGLSYEQYF. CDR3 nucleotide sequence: TGTGCCAGCAGCCCGACAGGGCTTTCCTACGAGCAGTACTTC.

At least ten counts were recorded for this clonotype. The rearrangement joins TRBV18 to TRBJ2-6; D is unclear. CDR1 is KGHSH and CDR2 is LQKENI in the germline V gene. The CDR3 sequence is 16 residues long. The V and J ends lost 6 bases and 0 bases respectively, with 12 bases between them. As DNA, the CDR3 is TGTGCCAGCTCTCCTTGGACGGACTCTGGGGCCAACGTCCTGACTTTC. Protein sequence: CASSPWTDSGANVLTF.

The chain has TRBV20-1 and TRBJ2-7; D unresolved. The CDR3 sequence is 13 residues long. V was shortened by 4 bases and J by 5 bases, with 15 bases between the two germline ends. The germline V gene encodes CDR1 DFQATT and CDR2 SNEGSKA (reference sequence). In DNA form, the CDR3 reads TGCAGTGCTATAGACCCTGAGTCCGACGAGCAGTACTTC. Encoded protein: CSAIDPESDEQYF.

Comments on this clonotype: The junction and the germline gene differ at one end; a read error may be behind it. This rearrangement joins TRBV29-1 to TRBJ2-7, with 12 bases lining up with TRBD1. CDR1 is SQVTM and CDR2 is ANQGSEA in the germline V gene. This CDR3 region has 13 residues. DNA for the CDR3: TGCGGCGTCTCGGGACAGGGGGCCGACGAGCAGTACTTC. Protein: CGVSGQGADEQYF.

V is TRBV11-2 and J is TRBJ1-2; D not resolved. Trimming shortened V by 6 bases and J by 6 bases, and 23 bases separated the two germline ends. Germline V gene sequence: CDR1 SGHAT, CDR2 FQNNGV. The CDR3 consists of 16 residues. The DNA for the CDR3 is TGTGCCAGCAGGCTTCCCGGCCCGGTGCACAGAGATGGCTACACCTTC. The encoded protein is CASRLPGPVHRDGYTF.